This is a list of T cell receptor beta chains from one sample in a study of control samples from healthy donors and cancer patients. Data came from immunoSEQ multiplex PCR; TCRdb stores just in-frame clones and leaves some out. Among 90,000 to 100,000 clones listed, about 80% were seen once. The sample taken for sequencing was blood. The source of these receptors is a woman in her 30s in good health. The conserved cysteine and the conserved F or W are not part of the CDR3 here. Size is omitted from some rows. Given values are once, few, many or a class for expanded clones.

V	size	J	CDR3
TRBV13	.	TRBJ2-7	ASSLINVNSYEQY
TRBV10-3	.	TRBJ1-3	AISEGPLGNTIY
TRBV25-1	few	TRBJ1-4	ASSSPRDRLNEKLF
TRBV5-6	.	TRBJ2-7	ASSLGHRVVEQY
TRBV10-1	few	TRBJ1-3	ASSEGSSGNTIY
TRBV6-2/TRBV6-3	.	TRBJ2-3	ASSPLTISTDTQY
TRBV7-8	.	TRBJ2-2	ASSLARNTGELF
TRBV19	.	TRBJ1-5	ASSIVLDQPQH
TRBV12-3/TRBV12-4	.	TRBJ1-2	ASSFQDNYGYT
TRBV27	.	TRBJ1-2	ASSLGGQGFYGYT
TRBV18	.	TRBJ2-7	ASSRDKGSYEQY
TRBV19	.	TRBJ1-5	ASSSLGSNQPQH
TRBV7-8	.	TRBJ2-5	ASSLWTSGGRLETQY
TRBV5-6	.	TRBJ1-2	ASSLALDYGYT
TRBV3-1/TRBV3-2	.	TRBJ1-4	ASSQDGDRDDEKLF
TRBV11-2	.	TRBJ2-7	ASSYSFSGSYEQY
TRBV9	.	TRBJ2-7	ASSQLAGLAYEQY
TRBV5-1	.	TRBJ1-5	ASSLVGDSNQPQH
TRBV5-4	.	TRBJ2-1	ASSLMSSYNEQF